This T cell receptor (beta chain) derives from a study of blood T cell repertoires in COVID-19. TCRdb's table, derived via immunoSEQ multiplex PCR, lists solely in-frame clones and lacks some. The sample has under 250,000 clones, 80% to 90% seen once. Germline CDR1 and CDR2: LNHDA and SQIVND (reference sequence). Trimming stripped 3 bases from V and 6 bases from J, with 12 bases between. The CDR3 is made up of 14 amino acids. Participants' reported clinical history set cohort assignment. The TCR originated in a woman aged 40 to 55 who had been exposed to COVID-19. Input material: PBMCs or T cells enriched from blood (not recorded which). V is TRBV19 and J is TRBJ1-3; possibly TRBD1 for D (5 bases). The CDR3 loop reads CASSISGFENTIYF. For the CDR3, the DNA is TGTGCCAGTAGTATTTCAGGGTTTGAAAACACCATATATTTT.